This T cell receptor (beta chain) was captured by sequencing in a study of blood T cell repertoires in COVID-19. Study information: Samples taken during acute and convalescent COVID-19 were collected in the United States, Italy and Spain. The cDNA or gDNA used as material had been derived from T cells, B-cell-depleted T cells, or PBMCs.

The CDR3 extends over 13 amino acids. V lost 4 bases and J 2 bases, leaving 8 bases between the germline ends. The V gene's germline CDR1 is KGHSH and CDR2 LQKENI. Original processing methods: How many nucleated cells were present was estimated from reference gene primer amplification. Generated by immunoSEQ multiplex PCR, the TCRdb table keeps only in-frame clones and is missing some. For V, J and clone size, that table is used; D and trimming come from the DNA. Here the sample spans about 160,000 clones, roughly four fifths being singletons. Note on this clone: Other DNA variants within this sample encode the same CDR3.

This TCR was sampled from a human donor in a cohort sampled during active COVID-19. This sequence joins TRBV18 and TRBJ1-1; D might be TRBD1 (6 bases). The sequenced sample consisted of peripheral blood. This CDR3 reads CASSRQENTEAFF. For the CDR3, the DNA is TGTGCCAGCTCACGACAGGAAAACACTGAAGCTTTCTTT.